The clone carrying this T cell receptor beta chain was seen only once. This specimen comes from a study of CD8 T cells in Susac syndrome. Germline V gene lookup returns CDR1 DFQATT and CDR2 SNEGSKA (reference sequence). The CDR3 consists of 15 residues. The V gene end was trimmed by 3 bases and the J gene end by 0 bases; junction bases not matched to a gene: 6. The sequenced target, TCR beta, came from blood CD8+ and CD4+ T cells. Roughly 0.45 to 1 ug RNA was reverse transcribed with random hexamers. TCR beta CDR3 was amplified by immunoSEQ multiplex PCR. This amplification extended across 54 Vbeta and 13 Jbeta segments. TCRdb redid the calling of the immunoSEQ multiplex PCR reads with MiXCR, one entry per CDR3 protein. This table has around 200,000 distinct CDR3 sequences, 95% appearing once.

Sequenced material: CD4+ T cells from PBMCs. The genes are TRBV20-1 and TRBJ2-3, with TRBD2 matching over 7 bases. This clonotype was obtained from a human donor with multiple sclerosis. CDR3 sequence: CSASREEASTDTQYF. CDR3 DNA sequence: TGCAGTGCTAGTCGGGAGGAGGCAAGCACAGATACGCAGTATTTT.